Presented here are 30 T cell receptor beta chains from one specimen sequenced in a study of shared clonotypes between healthy human individuals (TCRdb year 2020). Libraries were built with the immunoSEQ multiplex PCR assay. The clones in this table, taken by TCRdb from immuneACCESS, are in-frame only. Not every clone is retained; where verified, under half of the shortfall comes from an unresolved V gene, and the cause of the rest is unknown. The sample table records approximately 1,500,000 clones; under 99% of these occur just once. The ten largest clones represent about 0.45% of the sample. Material: naive CD4+ T cells sorted from blood. What the cell subset or site label conveys for this sample: CD45RA+ positively selected. All receptors come from a man aged 25-40 years in good health.

The chain links TRBV29-1 to TRBJ2-1; unclear D gene. This CDR3 is built from 11 residues. The V end was cut by 3 bases, the J end by 3 bases, with 3 bases between. Germline assignment: CDR1 SQVTM and CDR2 ANQGSEA. The CDR3, as DNA: TGCAGCGTTGAGTTCTACAATGAGCAGTTCTTC. As protein: CSVEFYNEQFF.

The chain links TRBV7-3 to TRBJ2-2; 8 nucleotides agree with TRBD1. The V gene's germline CDR1 is SGHTA and CDR2 FQGTGA. The CDR3 runs 15 residues. The junction had 3 bases not matched to a gene; V was cut back by 5 bases and J by 1 base. The CDR3 DNA sequence: TGTGCCAGCAGCCGAGGGACAGGGAACACCGGGGAGCTGTTTTTT. Protein: CASSRGTGNTGELFF.

The chain carries TRBV27 and TRBJ1-2; 7 bases agree with TRBD1. Germline V lookup: CDR1 MNHEY, CDR2 SMNVEV (reference sequence). The length of the CDR3 is 15 residues. V dropped 6 bases and J dropped 2; count of bases not matched to a gene: 9. CDR3 sequence reads: CASRPLDRPNYGYTF. The CDR3 DNA sequence: TGTGCCAGCAGACCCTTGGACAGGCCCAACTATGGCTACACCTTC.

The chain is built from TRBV6-1 and TRBJ1-5; D not resolved. The CDR3 length is 15 residues. V was shortened by 1 base and J by 0 bases, with 7 bases between the two germline ends. Germline CDR1 reads MNHNS; CDR2 reads SASEGT. CDR3 coding DNA: TGTGCCAGCAGTGAAGGGGTGGGTAGCAATCAGCCCCAGCATTTT. It yields the protein CASSEGVGSNQPQHF.

In its sample, this clone was seen once. J is TRBJ1-2 and V is TRBV10-2; D may be TRBD1 (5 bases). Trimming removed 5 bases from V and 7 bases from J, with 32 bases in between. Germline V gene lookup returns CDR1 WSHSY and CDR2 SAAADI. The CDR3 totals 19 residues. CDR3 in amino acids: CASSPSSPSSASRGGGYTF. Written as DNA, the CDR3 is TGCGCCAGCAGTCCTTCATCCCCATCGTCCGCCTCTAGGGGTGGTGGCTACACCTTC.

The chain combines TRBV14 with TRBJ2-6; tentative D call: TRBD1 (5 bases). CDR3 length: 17 residues. CDR1 is SGHDN and CDR2 is FVKESK in the germline V gene. Trimming left V 4 bases short and J 3 bases short, with 16 bases between. The CDR3 sequence is CASSRDRGTHGANVLTF. The CDR3 DNA follows: TGTGCCAGCAGCCGCGATAGGGGAACTCATGGGGCCAACGTCCTGACTTTC.

A single count supports this clone. The rearrangement joins TRBV2 to TRBJ1-2; perhaps TRBD1 as D (6 bases). Trimming cost V 5 bases and J 2 bases, with 12 bases left between them. Per the germline V gene, CDR1 is SNHLY and CDR2 is FYNNEI. This CDR3 contains 14 residues. CDR3 region: CASSRTDKNYGYTF. CDR3 nucleotides: TGTGCCAGCAGTAGGACAGACAAAAACTATGGCTACACCTTC.

The V and J genes are TRBV10-1 and TRBJ2-5, with D unclear. The tail of the sequence fits TRBJ2-7 better, so the J call may be wrong. Germline V lookup: CDR1 WNHNN, CDR2 SYGVQD (reference sequence). The CDR3 is made up of 15 amino acids. CDR3 region: CASSASDYKFHEQYF. The CDR3 DNA follows: TGCGCCAGCAGTGCCTCGGATTACAAATTCCACGAGCAGTACTTC.

The chain carries TRBV6-6 and TRBJ2-7, with D perhaps given as TRBD1 or TRBD2 (5 bases each). Germline V gene sequence: CDR1 MNHNY, CDR2 SVGAGI (reference sequence). V gave up 10 bases and J gave up 5 bases, with 24 bases separating them. CDR3 length: 15 residues. CDR3 sequence (DNA): TGTGCCACTCGACCTTCCGGGACGATTCTGAACGAGCAGTACTTC. This encodes CATRPSGTILNEQYF.

V gene TRBV7-2 combines with J gene TRBJ2-7, with 10 bases aligning to TRBD2. V shed 5 bases, J shed 3 bases, and the junction held 7 bases outside the gene matches. The CDR3 is 15 residues long. Germline CDR1 and CDR2: SGHTA and FQGNSA. As DNA, the CDR3 is TGTGCCAGCAGCCCCGTAGCGGGAGGACTCTACGAGCAGTACTTC. Protein: CASSPVAGGLYEQYF.

The V call is TRBV19, the J call TRBJ2-7, with 12 bases that match TRBD1. The length of the CDR3 is 16 residues. With 4 bases clipped from V and 0 bases from J, the junction kept 4 bases outside the gene matches. Germline CDR1 is LNHDA and CDR2 is SQIVND (reference sequence). The CDR3 sequence is CASSKRDRGRSYEQYF. For the CDR3, the DNA is TGTGCCAGTAGTAAACGGGACAGGGGGCGCTCCTACGAGCAGTACTTC. The full variable domain, its missing parts supplied by reference TRBV19 and TRBJ2-7, is DGGITQSPKYLFRKEGQNVTLSCEQNLNHDAMYWYRQDPGQGLRLIYYSQIVNDFQKGDIAEGYSVSREKKESFPLTVTSAQKNPTAFYLCASSKRDRGRSYEQYFGPGTRLTVT.

The rearrangement links TRBV7-8 to TRBJ1-4, with D hard to call. This CDR3 contains 12 residues. Trimming took 3 bases from V and 8 from J, leaving 7 bases between them. Germline CDR1 is SGHVS and CDR2 is FQNEAQ. The DNA of the CDR3 is TGTGCCAGCAGCTTGGGTGAGGAAAAACTGTTTTTT. Its protein is CASSLGEEKLFF.

The J gene is TRBJ2-1, the V gene TRBV5-1; 10 bases are a match to TRBD1. Germline V gene lookup returns CDR1 SGHRS and CDR2 YFSETQ. V lost 2 bases, J lost 0 bases, and 11 bases stayed unmatched. CDR3 length: 19 amino acids. As DNA, the CDR3 is TGCGCCAGCAGCTTATTTCTGGGGGGACAGGGGAGCTCCTACAATGAGCAGTTCTTC. Its translation is CASSLFLGGQGSSYNEQFF.

The chain joins TRBV28 to TRBJ1-1; tentatively, D is TRBD1 (5 bases). This CDR3 has 15 residues. Trimming pared 7 bases from V and 3 bases from J, leaving 18 bases between. Germline CDR1 MDHEN, CDR2 SYDVKM. CDR3: CASILGPGTDTEAFF. DNA of the CDR3: TGTGCCAGCATACTGGGACCCGGGACGGACACTGAAGCTTTCTTT.

The V gene is TRBV27, the J gene TRBJ2-1; TRBD2 aligns across 7 bases. Germline values: CDR1 MNHEY, CDR2 SMNVEV (reference sequence). V lost 3 bases to trimming and J lost 4 bases; unmatched junction nucleotides: 9. This CDR3 comprises 16 residues. CDR3 residues: CASSFDGGRVYNEQFF. The CDR3 DNA is TGTGCCAGCAGTTTCGATGGCGGGAGAGTTTACAATGAGCAGTTCTTC.

This chain connects TRBV10-3 to TRBJ2-1; 8 bases match TRBD2. CDR1 is ENHRY, CDR2 SYGVKD, per germline. V shed 0 bases, J shed 9 bases, and the junction held 4 bases outside the gene matches. The CDR3 sequence is 14 residues long. This CDR3 reads CAISESLLAGEQFF. CDR3 nucleotide sequence: TGTGCCATCAGTGAGTCCCTCCTAGCGGGTGAGCAGTTCTTC.

With respect to this clone: Other DNA sequences in this sample translate to the same CDR3. The rearrangement links TRBV15 to TRBJ2-7; 7 bases are a match to TRBD1. Germline V lookup: CDR1 LNHNV, CDR2 YYDKDF (reference sequence). This CDR3 is built from 13 residues. V was clipped by 3 bases and J by 3 bases; unmatched bases: 2. CDR3 nucleotides: TGTGCCACCAGCAGCCGGGACAGCTACGAGCAGTACTTC. Its protein is CATSSRDSYEQYF.

About this clone itself: Other DNA sequences in the same sample also yield this CDR3. The chain's CDR3 is CASSFGGAYEQYF. The CDR3 nucleotides are TGTGCCAGCAGCTTCGGGGGAGCCTACGAGCAGTACTTC. The V gene is TRBV7-9, the J gene TRBJ2-7; D may be TRBD2 (6 bases). Looked up from germline, CDR1 is SEHNR and CDR2 is FQNEAQ (reference sequence). CDR3 length: 13 residues. V was pared by 3 bases and J by 2 bases, with 8 bases between.

This chain uses TRBV11-3 with TRBJ1-1; TRBD1 is a possible D gene (6 bases). CDR1 is SGHNT, CDR2 YENEEA, per germline. The germline V and J ends were trimmed by 5 bases and 3 bases, with 10 bases remaining between them. The CDR3 covers 13 residues. CDR3 residues: CASSANRDTEAFF. The CDR3 bases are TGTGCCAGCAGCGCCAACAGGGACACTGAAGCTTTCTTT.

V and J are TRBV29-1 and TRBJ1-2; D is unclear. V was shortened by 7 bases and J by 1 base, with 10 bases between the two germline ends. Per germline, CDR1 SQVTM and CDR2 ANQGSEA. The CDR3 length is 12 residues. The DNA for the CDR3 is TGCAGCGCTCGGTGGGATAACTATGGCTACACCTTC. Translating gives CSARWDNYGYTF. Variable domain in full (rest from reference TRBV29-1 and TRBJ1-2): SAVISQKPSRDICQRGTSLTIQCQVDSQVTMMFWYRQQPGQSLTLIATANQGSEATYESGFVIDKFPISRPNLTFSTLTVSNMSPEDSSIYLCSARWDNYGYTFGSGTRLTVV.

This chain links TRBV9 with TRBJ1-3; D is possibly TRBD1 (6 bases). V was trimmed by 3 bases and J by 8 bases, leaving 15 bases between them. Germline assignment: CDR1 SGDLS and CDR2 YYNGEE. The CDR3 consists of 14 residues. The CDR3 DNA is TGTGCCAGCAGCGCTCGACAGGTTCGGGACACCATATATTTT. Its protein is CASSARQVRDTIYF. The full variable domain, completed using reference TRBV9 and TRBJ1-3, is DSGVTQTPKHLITATGQRVTLRCSPRSGDLSVYWYQQSLDQGLQFLIQYYNGEERAKGNILERFSAQQFPDLHSELNLSSLELGDSALYFCASSARQVRDTIYFGEGSWLTVV.

This chain joins TRBV5-1 and TRBJ2-3; D perhaps matches TRBD2 (6 bases). Germline assignment: CDR1 SGHRS and CDR2 YFSETQ. The length of the CDR3 is 14 residues. Trimming shortened V by 2 bases and J by 0 bases, and 7 bases separated the two germline ends. The CDR3 here is CASSFLASTDTQYF. CDR3 coding DNA: TGCGCCAGCAGCTTTCTAGCGAGCACAGATACGCAGTATTTT.

The chain couples TRBV28 to TRBJ1-5; no clear D gene. The CDR3 covers 14 residues. Trimming took off 5 bases at V and 7 bases at J, with 15 bases between the two ends. Germline V gene sequence: CDR1 MDHEN, CDR2 SYDVKM. This chain's CDR3 is CASSPDAAEQPQHF. CDR3 bases: TGTGCCAGCAGTCCAGATGCGGCAGAACAGCCCCAGCATTTT.

The chain is built from TRBV7-2 and TRBJ2-1, with 7 bases that match TRBD2. The junction had 17 bases not matched to a gene; V was cut back by 8 bases and J by 7 bases. The V gene's germline CDR1 is SGHTA and CDR2 FQGNSA. The CDR3 covers 16 residues. CDR3: CASRGQGSGTGNEQFF. DNA of the CDR3: TGTGCCAGCCGGGGTCAAGGGAGCGGGACTGGGAATGAGCAGTTCTTC. The full variable domain, its missing parts supplied by reference TRBV7-2 and TRBJ2-1, is GAGVSQSPSNKVTEKGKDVELRCDPISGHTALYWYRQSLGQGLEFLIYFQGNSAPDKSGLPSDRFSAERTGGSVSTLTIQRTQQEDSAVYLCASRGQGSGTGNEQFFGPGTRLTVL.

The chain couples TRBV29-1 to TRBJ1-1; perhaps TRBD1 as D (6 bases). The V gene's germline CDR1 is SQVTM and CDR2 ANQGSEA. Trimming took 4 bases from V and 6 from J, leaving 12 bases between them. The CDR3 has 12 amino acids. CDR3 loop: CSVVVQGAEAFF. DNA for the CDR3: TGCAGCGTTGTGGTACAGGGAGCTGAAGCTTTCTTT.

V and J are TRBV2 and TRBJ2-7; D possibly corresponds to TRBD2 (6 bases). This CDR3 region has 14 residues. The V and J ends lost 4 bases and 3 bases respectively, with 13 bases between them. Germline CDR1 reads SNHLY; CDR2 reads FYNNEI. In nucleotides, the CDR3 is TGTGCCAGCAGTGCAGGGACTCATAGCTACGAGCAGTACTTC. Its protein is CASSAGTHSYEQYF.

The chain uses TRBV7-6 and TRBJ2-1; D possibly corresponds to TRBD2 (6 bases). Germline V CDR1 and CDR2: SGHVS, FNYEAQ. The CDR3 has 15 amino acids. With 1 base removed from V and 2 bases from J, the gap between germline ends came to 9 bases. The CDR3 region is CASSLVGTAYNEQFF. The DNA of the CDR3 is TGTGCCAGCAGCTTAGTCGGGACTGCCTACAATGAGCAGTTCTTC.

CDR3 sequence: CASTLPDTQYF. In DNA, the CDR3 is TGTGCCAGCACTTTACCAGATACGCAGTATTTT. The chain combines TRBV6-1 with TRBJ2-3; D unresolved. The V end was cut by 7 bases, the J end by 4 bases, with 6 bases between. The CDR3 is made up of 11 amino acids. Germline V CDR1 and CDR2: MNHNS, SASEGT.

As to this clone: This specimen includes other DNA sequences encoding the same CDR3. The chain recombines TRBV27 with TRBJ2-7; D might be TRBD2 (5 bases). This CDR3 spans 14 amino acids. Germline V gene sequence: CDR1 MNHEY, CDR2 SMNVEV (reference sequence). V was trimmed by 5 bases and J by 0 bases, leaving 11 bases between them. The CDR3, as DNA: TGTGCCAGCAGTCGAGCGGAGAGCTCCTACGAGCAGTACTTC. It is translated as CASSRAESSYEQYF.

This sequence joins TRBV27 and TRBJ1-5; no clear D. Trimming removed 3 bases at V and 1 base at J, with 7 bases between. In germline, CDR1 is MNHEY, CDR2 SMNVEV (reference sequence). The CDR3 is 14 residues long. As DNA, the CDR3 is TGTGCCAGCAGTTTGTTACAGAGCAATCAGCCCCAGCATTTT. Encoded protein: CASSLLQSNQPQHF.